This TCR beta chain was identified in a study of blood T cell repertoires in COVID-19 (dated by TCRdb to about 2020). Notes on the research overall: The collaborator samples originated in the United States, Italy and Spain and spanned the acute and convalescent phases of COVID-19. The prospective study material was composed of cDNA or gDNA derived from T cells, B-cell-depleted T cells, or PBMCs. Subjects who had been exposed to COVID-19, were actively infected with it, or had recovered from it provided the deeply sampled blood TCRbeta repertoires that made up the dataset. The repertoires were made available in a free public database intended to serve as a resource for research on the immune response to SARS-CoV-2. Samples were obtained from the ongoing ImmuneRACE study (first 160 participants) and from 1,254 subjects provided by 6 global collaborators. A de-identified subject ID, COVID-19 status, age in years and sex were almost always included in the sample metadata. Where available, HLA class I and class II types were obtained from metadata supplied by the sample provider rather than from assay-based typing. Overall results and qualifications from the work: How much clinical and demographic metadata was included differed by source and by participant, and the metadata was provided uncurated.

With respect to this clone: Its antigen has not been determined. No much larger clone exists at a distance of one base, and base qualities are not known.

Each collaborating institution followed its own protocols to collect whole blood in K2EDTA tubes. Collaborator samples were shipped for TCRbeta analysis as frozen whole blood, isolated PBMCs, or DNA extracted from either sample type. V lost 5 bases and J lost 5 bases, and the count of bases not matched to a germline gene is 7. The germline V gene encodes CDR1 MGHDK and CDR2 SYGVNS. The CDR3 spans 14 residues, from the cysteine through the phenylalanine. This entry keeps only the CDR3 DNA: 42 bases, framed from base 1. The immunoSEQ Assay, a bias-controlled multiplex PCR, was used to amplify TCRbeta CDR3 regions from genomic DNA. As for how the authors treated the data: Nucleated cell counts per sample were estimated from amplification of reference gene primers within the assay. Sequence reads were collapsed and filtered to measure the absolute abundance of every unique TCRbeta CDR3 rearrangement. For each sample, productive Simpson clonality was calculated as the square root of Simpson's diversity index over productive rearrangements. Drawn from immuneACCESS, this table holds only the in-frame rearrangements with V and J called that TCRdb kept. Clones are partly lost; checked studies trace under half to an unresolved V gene and leave the rest unexplained. That table is the source of V, J and clone size, and D and trimming were worked out from the DNA. The sample includes 390,000 or so clones, with 90% observed a single time. The ten top clones hold 6.5% of the sample.

The material sequenced was peripheral blood. Here the chain combines TRBV25-1 and TRBJ2-5; 8 bases in the junction line up with TRBD1. The source is a man in his late teens or twenties with active or convalescent COVID-19. Read as DNA, the sequence is TGTGCCAGCAGTAGGACAGGGCCAACGGAGACCCAGTACTTC. It translates to CASSRTGPTETQYF.